The clone carrying this TCR beta chain showed up many times. The antigen is undetermined. This record comes from a study of beta chain features in type 1 diabetes. The study, taken as a whole, reports: In type 1 diabetes patients, VDJ junctions had fewer insertions; deletions at these junctions were more frequent. TCRB CDR3s were moderately but significantly shorter in Type 1 diabetes patients in all four CD4+ subsets.

The isolated RNA, all of it, was reverse transcribed, so expressed TCRB transcripts were what got sequenced. Sequenced by immunoSEQ multiplex PCR; TCRdb stores in-frame clones only, minus some. Here the sample spans around 300,000 clones, 13% to 15% being singletons. Each of the CD4+ naive, central memory, regulatory and stem cell-like memory populations was sorted via CD45RO/CCR7/CD25/CD127/CD95/CD27. Germline lookup yields CDR1 SGHTA and CDR2 FQGNSA. With 4 bases removed from V and 6 bases from J, the gap between germline ends came to 10 bases. The CDR3 has 13 amino acids. The chain is built from TRBV7-2 and TRBJ2-1, with D hard to call. The TCR sequence derives from a man aged 30 to 45 in good health. The sequencing input was central memory CD4+ T cells from blood. The DNA of the CDR3 is TGTGCCAGCAGCTCGACGTATGTCAATGAGCAGTTCTTC. Translated: CASSSTYVNEQFF.